Each of the 28 T cell receptor beta chains below was sequenced from the same sample in a study of OX40 agonist ivuxolimab in advanced cancers. TCRdb's table, derived via immunoSEQ multiplex PCR, lists solely in-frame clones and lacks some. The sample contains over 55,000 clones, 75% to 90% of which appear only once. The sample here was CD4+ or CD8+ T cells sorted from blood, taken in a trial of the OX40 agonist ivuxolimab. All receptors derive from an adult with an advanced solid tumor such as melanoma, head and neck, liver or kidney cancer.

The chain has TRBV15 and TRBJ1-1; D ambiguous. This CDR3 has 13 residues. The germline gives CDR1 LNHNV, CDR2 YYDKDF (reference sequence). V gave up 5 bases and J gave up 0 bases, with 7 bases separating them. The CDR3 protein is CATSPGLNTEAFF. Written as DNA, the CDR3 is TGTGCCACCAGCCCGGGTTTGAACACTGAAGCTTTCTTT.

The rearrangement joins TRBV6-5 to TRBJ1-1; D gene uncertain. Germline V gene data show CDR1 as MNHEY and CDR2 as SVGAGI. The V end lost 0 bases, the J end lost 5 bases, and 13 bases lay between the germline ends. The CDR3 runs to 15 residues. Here the CDR3 reads CASSYSKGQRTEAFF. The CDR3 DNA reads as TGTGCCAGCAGTTACTCGAAAGGGCAGAGGACTGAAGCTTTCTTT.

CDR3 region: CSVVRSGYEQYF. CDR3 in DNA: TGCAGCGTTGTAAGGTCGGGGTACGAGCAGTACTTC. This chain joins TRBV29-1 and TRBJ2-7; D may be TRBD2 (5 bases). The CDR3 has 12 amino acids. Germline CDR1 reads SQVTM; CDR2 reads ANQGSEA. Trimming stripped 4 bases from V and 4 bases from J, with 11 bases between.

The chain employs TRBV14 and TRBJ1-2, with 9 nucleotides matching TRBD1. The CDR3 length is 15 residues. V gave up 0 bases and J gave up 8 bases; unmatched junction bases: 7. The germline gives CDR1 SGHDN, CDR2 FVKESK. The CDR3: CASSQDIGTGSGYTF. CDR3 nucleotides: TGTGCCAGCAGCCAAGATATCGGGACAGGGTCCGGCTACACCTTC.

The chain links TRBV20-1 to TRBJ1-2, with unresolved D. This CDR3 comprises 10 residues. Per germline, CDR1 DFQATT and CDR2 SNEGSKA (reference sequence). The V end was cut by 6 bases, the J end by 4 bases, with 6 bases between. The CDR3: CSARSYGYTF. In DNA form, the CDR3 reads TGCAGTGCGCGATCCTATGGCTACACCTTC.

The V gene is TRBV28, the J gene TRBJ2-5, with TRBD2 matching 8 bases. The J segment lost 4 bases and the V segment lost 5 bases, leaving 6 bases of the junction unmatched. Per the germline V gene, CDR1 is MDHEN and CDR2 is SYDVKM. This CDR3 is 14 amino acids long. CDR3 nucleotides: TGTGCCAGCAGTCTAGCGGGTGTGGTAGAGACCCAGTACTTC. As protein: CASSLAGVVETQYF.

The CDR3 loop is CASSFDSFYGYTF. CDR3 coding DNA: TGTGCCAGCAGTTTTGACAGCTTCTATGGCTACACCTTC. The genes are TRBV7-2 and TRBJ1-2, with a possible D match to TRBD1 (5 bases). The CDR3 is 13 residues long. Germline V CDR1 and CDR2: SGHTA, FQGNSA. The V gene lost 6 bases and the J gene lost 4 bases, with 12 bases spanning the gap.

This sequence joins TRBV19 and TRBJ2-5, with a possible D match to TRBD1 (6 bases). This CDR3 is 15 amino acids long. Germline CDR1 LNHDA, CDR2 SQIVND (reference sequence). V lost 2 bases to trimming and J lost 2 bases, with 12 bases between them. CDR3 bases: TGTGCCAGTAGTATACCGAAACAGGGTCAAGAGACCCAGTACTTC. Encoded protein: CASSIPKQGQETQYF.

This chain uses TRBV18 with TRBJ2-2; D call uncertain. Trimming pared 2 bases from V and 5 bases from J, leaving 15 bases between. This CDR3 has 16 residues. The germline gives CDR1 KGHSH, CDR2 LQKENI. This chain's CDR3 is CASSPEVLLPTGELFF. The CDR3 region has the DNA TGTGCCAGCTCACCAGAGGTCCTTCTCCCAACCGGGGAGCTGTTTTTT.

V gene TRBV6-1 combines with J gene TRBJ1-6; D not resolved. CDR3 size: 17 residues. Germline V CDR1 and CDR2: MNHNS, SASEGT. The ends were cut back, 2 bases at V and 9 bases at J, with 20 bases in the middle. CDR3 sequence: CASSEYVGTLVGSPLHF. CDR3 coding DNA: TGTGCCAGCAGTGAATATGTCGGTACCCTGGTCGGTTCACCCCTCCACTTT.

The V call is TRBV4-3, the J call TRBJ2-1, with 13 bases fitting TRBD2. V lost 4 bases and J lost 2; bases outside the gene matches: 2. The CDR3 extends over 16 amino acids. Germline values: CDR1 LGHNA, CDR2 YSLEER. CDR3 sequence: CASSLGTSGAYNEQFF. Here the CDR3 DNA reads TGCGCCAGCAGCCTCGGGACTAGCGGGGCCTACAATGAGCAGTTCTTC.

This clone has only a few counts. The chain employs TRBV6-1 and TRBJ1-1; D might be TRBD1 (5 bases). Per the germline V gene, CDR1 is MNHNS and CDR2 is SASEGT. Between the trimmed V and J ends, which lost 7 bases and 1 base, there was a span of 10 bases. This CDR3 contains 13 residues. The CDR3 loop is CASIKRGNTEAFF. Here the CDR3 DNA reads TGTGCCAGCATCAAAAGGGGGAACACTGAAGCTTTCTTT.

The chain uses TRBV7-2 and TRBJ2-5, with D maybe TRBD1 (6 bases). Judging by the DNA end, TRBJ2-7 fits better; the J call may be wrong. Germline V gene data show CDR1 as SGHTA and CDR2 as FQGNSA. This CDR3 has 15 residues. The CDR3 sequence is CASSPQTGTSYEQYF. The DNA of the CDR3 is TGTGCCAGCAGCCCCCAAACCGGGACAAGCTACGAGCAGTACTTC.

The chain recombines TRBV7-9 with TRBJ2-6; D is perhaps TRBD1 (5 bases). The CDR3 is made up of 15 amino acids. Germline loops: CDR1 SEHNR, CDR2 FQNEAQ (reference sequence). Between the trimmed V and J ends, which lost 3 bases and 3 bases, there was a span of 9 bases. In DNA form, the CDR3 reads TGTGCCAGCAGCTTTAGGGGTGGTGGGGCCAACGTCCTGACTTTC. Protein product: CASSFRGGGANVLTF.

The chain combines TRBV7-8 with TRBJ2-1; 7 bases align to TRBD2. The germline V gene has CDR1 SGHVS and CDR2 FQNEAQ. After removal of 0 bases from V and 0 bases from J, the junction contained 14 bases not matched to a gene. This CDR3 has 20 amino acids. CDR3 nucleotides: TGTGCCAGCAGCTTAGCGACTGGCGGGAGACGCCCAAGCTCCTACAATGAGCAGTTCTTC. Translated, it gives CASSLATGGRRPSSYNEQFF. Full variable domain (remainder filled in from reference TRBV7-8 and TRBJ2-1): GAGVSQSPRYKVAKRGQDVALRCDPISGHVSLFWYQQALGQGPEFLTYFQNEAQLDKSGLPSDRFFAERPEGSVSTLKIQRTQQEDSAVYLCASSLATGGRRPSSYNEQFFGPGTRLTVL.

The V and J genes are TRBV27 and TRBJ1-3, with a possible D match to TRBD1 (5 bases). CDR3 size: 13 residues. Germline lookup yields CDR1 MNHEY and CDR2 SMNVEV (reference sequence). The V end was cut by 4 bases, the J end by 4 bases, with 8 bases between. The CDR3, as DNA: TGTGCCAGCAGTTCAGGGCTAGGAAACACCATATATTTT. Residues: CASSSGLGNTIYF.

This chain uses TRBV5-1 with TRBJ2-1; the D gene is possibly TRBD1 (7 bases). Germline V gene data show CDR1 as SGHRS and CDR2 as YFSETQ. V was pared by 0 bases and J by 4 bases, with 11 bases between. The CDR3 totals 15 residues. The CDR3 nucleotides read TGCGCCAGCAGCTTGGCTCAGGGGGGTTACAATGAGCAGTTCTTC. Protein sequence: CASSLAQGGYNEQFF.

The CDR3 here is CASSRALAGGTSTDEQYF. CDR3 DNA: TGTGCCAGCAGCCGAGCACTAGCGGGGGGGACCAGTACTGACGAGCAGTACTTC. V gene TRBV7-6 combines with J gene TRBJ2-7; 13 nucleotides line up with TRBD2. V was clipped by 5 bases and J by 5 bases; unmatched bases: 15. Germline V gives CDR1 SGHVS, CDR2 FNYEAQ. The CDR3 consists of 18 residues.

The rearrangement uses TRBV4-1 and TRBJ2-5, with D uncertain. The J call is uncertain, as TRBJ2-7 better fits the DNA end. CDR1 MGHRA and CDR2 YSYEKL come from the germline V gene. The CDR3 is 14 amino acids. This chain's CDR3 is CASSQEVRVSEQYF. CDR3 coding DNA: TGCGCCAGCAGCCAAGAAGTCCGGGTGAGCGAGCAGTACTTC.

The chain employs TRBV7-3 and TRBJ2-1, with D possibly being TRBD1 or TRBD2 (5 bases each). Trimming took 5 bases from V and 3 from J, leaving 14 bases between them. Germline lookup yields CDR1 SGHTA and CDR2 FQGTGA. This CDR3 is built from 15 residues. The CDR3 region is CASSPGGQGYNEQFF. CDR3 nucleotides: TGTGCCAGCAGCCCGGGCGGGCAGGGCTACAATGAGCAGTTCTTC. The entire variable domain, with the rest obtained from reference TRBV7-3 and TRBJ2-1, is as follows: GAGVSQTPSNKVTEKGKYVELRCDPISGHTALYWYRQSLGQGPEFLIYFQGTGAADDSGLPNDRFFAVRPEGSVSTLKIQRTERGDSAVYLCASSPGGQGYNEQFFGPGTRLTVL.

The chain combines TRBV5-1 with TRBJ1-4; weak D call: TRBD1 (6 bases). Germline V CDR1 and CDR2: SGHRS, YFSETQ. The CDR3 totals 13 residues. V was shortened by 1 base and J by 7 bases, with 8 bases between the two germline ends. In DNA form, the CDR3 reads TGCGCCAGCAGCTTGACAGGGAGTGAAAAACTGTTTTTT. Translating gives CASSLTGSEKLFF.

The CDR3 protein is CAISRAAQETQYF. CDR3 nucleotide sequence: TGTGCCATCAGCCGGGCAGCACAAGAGACCCAGTACTTC. The chain joins TRBV10-3 to TRBJ2-5; D unresolved. CDR1 is ENHRY and CDR2 is SYGVKD in the germline V gene. The CDR3 has 13 residues. V was shortened by 6 bases and J by 2 bases, with 10 bases between the two germline ends.

This chain links TRBV7-9 with TRBJ2-7, with TRBD1 matching 10 bases. This CDR3 contains 14 residues. CDR1 is SEHNR, CDR2 FQNEAQ, per germline (reference sequence). Trimming removed 5 bases from V and 5 bases from J; junction bases left unmatched: 6. The CDR3 protein is CASSLDRGSDEQYF. The CDR3, as DNA: TGTGCCAGCAGCCTGGACAGGGGGTCCGACGAGCAGTACTTC.

The chain carries TRBV7-3 and TRBJ2-3, with D perhaps matching TRBD1 (6 bases). The CDR3 covers 15 residues. V shed 2 bases and J shed 2 bases, with 11 bases lying between them. The germline V gene has CDR1 SGHTA and CDR2 FQGTGA. CDR3 DNA sequence: TGTGCCAGCAGCTTATTCGGACAGCACACAGATACGCAGTATTTT. It translates to CASSLFGQHTDTQYF.

Of note for this clone: At one end, the junction sequence differs from germline, possibly due to a read error. The chain uses TRBV18 and TRBJ2-7; D assignment may be TRBD1 or TRBD2 (5 bases each). The germline V gene has CDR1 KGHSH and CDR2 LQKENI. This CDR3 has 11 amino acids. The CDR3 here is CASSPGDEKYF. CDR3 sequence (DNA): TGTGCCAGCTCACCAGGGGACGAGAAGTACTTC.

The chain has TRBV19 and TRBJ2-2; perhaps TRBD1 as D (5 bases). From germline, CDR1 is LNHDA and CDR2 SQIVND (reference sequence). This CDR3 spans 15 amino acids. Trimming took 3 bases from V and 0 from J, leaving 8 bases between them. The CDR3 nucleotides read TGTGCCAGTAGTATTGGGGCAACGAACACCGGGGAGCTGTTTTTT. Protein sequence: CASSIGATNTGELFF.

V usage is TRBV7-2 and J usage is TRBJ2-5; tentatively, D is TRBD2 (6 bases). CDR3 length equals 14 residues. Trimming left V 5 bases short and J 2 bases short, with 12 bases between. CDR1 SGHTA and CDR2 FQGNSA come from the germline V gene. In DNA, the CDR3 is TGTGCCAGCAGCCTTTATAGCGGACAAGAGACCCAGTACTTC. Its protein product is CASSLYSGQETQYF.

The chain is built from TRBV2 and TRBJ1-4; D possibly corresponds to TRBD1 (6 bases). Germline lookup yields CDR1 SNHLY and CDR2 FYNNEI. The CDR3 has 14 amino acids. V lost 1 base and J 8 bases, leaving 11 bases between the germline ends. The CDR3 protein is CASSEVTGQEKLFF. In DNA form, the CDR3 reads TGTGCCAGCAGTGAAGTAACAGGGCAAGAAAAACTGTTTTTT.